This entry features one T cell receptor (beta chain) sequence. These data come from a study of blood T cell repertoires in COVID-19. In the source study's methods: Reference gene primer amplification in the assay estimated nucleated cell counts. Some clones are missing from TCRdb's copy, which holds only in-frame ones; the method was immunoSEQ multiplex PCR. V and J calls and clone size are given by that table; D and trimming were obtained from the DNA. The profile covers about 180,000 clones, with roughly 80% appearing a single time and around an eighth taken by the ten largest. Study members were between about 18 and 100 years old and lived in over 20 US regions. Trimming left V 0 bases short and J 5 bases short, with 10 bases between. Germline V gene lookup returns CDR1 SGHVS and CDR2 FQNEAQ. The CDR3 covers 14 residues.

The chain couples TRBV7-8 to TRBJ1-1, with D possibly being TRBD1 (5 bases). Sequencing was carried out using PBMCs or T cells enriched from blood (not recorded which). The sequence derives from a man between 60 and 70 years old who had been exposed to COVID-19. CDR3 nucleotides: TGTGCCAGCAGCTTAGCGCAGGCAGGGACTGAAGCTTTCTTT. Translation: CASSLAQAGTEAFF. The whole variable domain, filled in from reference TRBV7-8 and TRBJ1-1, reads GAGVSQSPRYKVAKRGQDVALRCDPISGHVSLFWYQQALGQGPEFLTYFQNEAQLDKSGLPSDRFFAERPEGSVSTLKIQRTQQEDSAVYLCASSLAQAGTEAFFGQGTRLTVV.